The rows below give T cell receptor beta chains drawn from one sample of a study of regulatory T cells in long-lasting Graves disease. TCRdb re-called the multiplex PCR reads through MiXCR, storing one row per CDR3 protein. The sample includes under 800,000 distinct CDR3 sequences, under 20% of them seen just once. This sample also appeared in a second study, on T cells in Graves' hyperthyroidism and ophthalmopathy.

This material consisted of peripheral blood mononuclear cells (PBMCs), taken at new diagnosis, from a patient treated with antithyroid drugs. These receptors came from a woman in her twenties or thirties with Graves disease. Each CDR3 is given with its conserved first and last residue. A D gene is named only where the DNA matches it firmly. Some rows mark clone size as missing; the rest say once, few, many or name a class of expanded clone.

TRBV11-2	TRBD1	-	TRBJ1-2	CASSLEGGAAGQSAGGYTF	TGTGCCAGCAGCTTAGAGGGTGGGGCGGCGGGACAGTCGGCGGGTGGCTACACCTTC
TRBV20-1	TRBD2	-	TRBJ2-5	CSARDFSTSGQETQYF	TGCAGTGCTAGAGATTTTTCGACTAGCGGCCAAGAGACCCAGTACTTC
TRBV20-1	TRBD2	once	TRBJ2-1	CSAGVLAGGPYVDEQFF	TGCAGTGCTGGAGTGTTAGCGGGAGGGCCTTACGTTGATGAGCAGTTCTTC
TRBV7-9	-	-	TRBJ2-3	CASSLFVGASTDTQYF	TGTGCCAGCAGCTTATTTGTAGGGGCGAGCACAGATACGCAGTATTTT
TRBV5-1	TRBD1	many	TRBJ1-4	CASSPRDSRNEKLFF	TGCGCCAGCAGCCCGCGGGACAGCCGGAATGAAAAACTGTTTTTT
TRBV7-9	TRBD2	-	TRBJ2-3	CASSPTLAGIQYF	TGTGCCAGCAGCCCCACGCTAGCGGGAATTCAGTATTTT
TRBV6-1	TRBD1	many	TRBJ2-7	CASSEAGTGTYEQYF	TGTGCCAGCAGTGAAGCCGGGACAGGGACCTACGAGCAGTACTTC
TRBV2	-	-	TRBJ2-2	CASKDTANTGELFF	TGTGCCAGCAAAGACACCGCGAACACCGGGGAGCTGTTTTTT
TRBV6-1	TRBD2	many	TRBJ2-5	CASSDVLAGGPAQETQYF	TGTGCCAGCAGTGATGTACTAGCGGGAGGCCCCGCTCAAGAGACCCAGTACTTC
TRBV19	-	-	TRBJ1-5	CASSTVGFGQPQHF	TGTGCCAGTAGTACGGTAGGGTTCGGACAGCCCCAGCATTTT
TRBV11-3	TRBD2	-	TRBJ2-1	CASSLNRLAGGYNNEQFF	TGTGCCAGCAGCTTGAACAGGCTAGCGGGAGGATACAACAATGAGCAGTTCTTC
TRBV29-1	-	many	TRBJ2-5	CSVEVASRQETQYF	TGCAGCGTTGAAGTTGCCAGCCGACAGGAGACCCAGTACTTC
TRBV10-2	-	-	TRBJ1-5	CASSAQGGNQPQHF	TGCGCCAGCAGTGCTCAGGGAGGAAATCAGCCCCAGCATTTT
TRBV12-3/TRBV12-4	TRBD2	-	TRBJ2-3	CASSLWGGGITDTQYF	TGTGCCAGCAGTTTGTGGGGGGGGGGGATCACAGATACGCAGTATTTT
TRBV10-2	-	many	TRBJ1-5	CASSRGATAQPQHF	TGCGCCAGCAGTCGGGGGGCGACGGCACAGCCCCAGCATTTT
TRBV5-1	TRBD2	-	TRBJ2-2	CASQGLADTGELFF	TGCGCCAGCCAAGGACTAGCGGACACCGGGGAGCTGTTTTTT
TRBV12-3/TRBV12-4	-	many	TRBJ2-7	CASSRTDRTREQYF	TGTGCCAGCAGCAGGACAGACCGAACGAGGGAGCAGTACTTC
TRBV28	TRBD1	few	TRBJ2-6	CASRLQGASSGANVLTF	TGTGCCAGCAGACTACAGGGGGCGAGTTCTGGGGCCAACGTCCTGACTTTC
TRBV5-1	TRBD2	-	TRBJ2-2	CASSQGLAQAGELFF	TGCGCCAGCAGCCAGGGACTAGCCCAGGCCGGGGAGCTGTTTTTT
TRBV6-2/TRBV6-3	-	few	TRBJ2-1	CASSDTRNEQFF	TGTGCCAGCAGTGACACTAGAAATGAGCAGTTCTTC
TRBV28	-	many	TRBJ2-5	CASSLGTGGGGETQYF	TGTGCCAGCAGTTTAGGCACCGGGGGAGGAGGAGAGACCCAGTACTTC
TRBV7-9	TRBD1	few	TRBJ2-7	CASSLVQGASYEQYF	TGTGCCAGCAGCTTAGTTCAGGGGGCATCCTACGAGCAGTACTTC